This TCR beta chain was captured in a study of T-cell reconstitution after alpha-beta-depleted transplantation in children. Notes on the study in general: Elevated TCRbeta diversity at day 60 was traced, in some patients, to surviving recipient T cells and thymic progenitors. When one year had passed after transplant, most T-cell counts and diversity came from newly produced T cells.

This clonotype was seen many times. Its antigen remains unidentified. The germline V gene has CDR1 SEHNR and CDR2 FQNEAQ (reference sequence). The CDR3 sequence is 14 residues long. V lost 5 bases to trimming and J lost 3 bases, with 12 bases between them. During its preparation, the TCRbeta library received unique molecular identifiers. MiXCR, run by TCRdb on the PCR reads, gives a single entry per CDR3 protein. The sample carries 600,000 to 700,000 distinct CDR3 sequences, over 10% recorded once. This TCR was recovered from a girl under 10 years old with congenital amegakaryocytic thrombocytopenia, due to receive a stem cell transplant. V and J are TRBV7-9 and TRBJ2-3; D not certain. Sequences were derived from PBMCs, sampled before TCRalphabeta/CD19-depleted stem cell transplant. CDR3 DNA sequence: TGTGCCAGCAGCAATGCCTACGGTACAGATACGCAGTATTTT. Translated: CASSNAYGTDTQYF.